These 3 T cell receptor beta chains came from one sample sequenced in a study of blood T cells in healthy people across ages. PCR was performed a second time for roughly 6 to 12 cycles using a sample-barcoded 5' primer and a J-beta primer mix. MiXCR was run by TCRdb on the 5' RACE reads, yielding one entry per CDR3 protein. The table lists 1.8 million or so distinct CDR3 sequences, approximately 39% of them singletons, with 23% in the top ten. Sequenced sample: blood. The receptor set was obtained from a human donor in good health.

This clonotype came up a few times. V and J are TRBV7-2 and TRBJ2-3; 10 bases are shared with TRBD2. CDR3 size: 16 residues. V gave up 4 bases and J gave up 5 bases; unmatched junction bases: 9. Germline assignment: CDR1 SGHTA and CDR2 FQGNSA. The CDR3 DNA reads TGTGCCAGCAGCTCTACAGCGGGAGGGACGGTAGATACGCAGTATTTT. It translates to CASSSTAGGTVDTQYF.

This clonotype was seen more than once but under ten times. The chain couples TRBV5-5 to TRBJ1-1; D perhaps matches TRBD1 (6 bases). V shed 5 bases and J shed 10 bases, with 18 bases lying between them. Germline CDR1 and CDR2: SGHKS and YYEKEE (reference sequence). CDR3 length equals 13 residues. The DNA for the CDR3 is TGTGCCAGCAGTTTTGCCTCGGGGGCCGGAGCTTTCTTT. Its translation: CASSFASGAGAFF.

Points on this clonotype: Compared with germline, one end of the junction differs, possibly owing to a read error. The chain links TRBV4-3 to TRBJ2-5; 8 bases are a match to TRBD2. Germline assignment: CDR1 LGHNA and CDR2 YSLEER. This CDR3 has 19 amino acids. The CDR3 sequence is CASSQAIPIAGWSQEAQYF. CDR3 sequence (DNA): TGCGCCAGCAGCCAAGCCATCCCCATAGCGGGGTGGTCCCAAGAGGCCCAGTACTTC.